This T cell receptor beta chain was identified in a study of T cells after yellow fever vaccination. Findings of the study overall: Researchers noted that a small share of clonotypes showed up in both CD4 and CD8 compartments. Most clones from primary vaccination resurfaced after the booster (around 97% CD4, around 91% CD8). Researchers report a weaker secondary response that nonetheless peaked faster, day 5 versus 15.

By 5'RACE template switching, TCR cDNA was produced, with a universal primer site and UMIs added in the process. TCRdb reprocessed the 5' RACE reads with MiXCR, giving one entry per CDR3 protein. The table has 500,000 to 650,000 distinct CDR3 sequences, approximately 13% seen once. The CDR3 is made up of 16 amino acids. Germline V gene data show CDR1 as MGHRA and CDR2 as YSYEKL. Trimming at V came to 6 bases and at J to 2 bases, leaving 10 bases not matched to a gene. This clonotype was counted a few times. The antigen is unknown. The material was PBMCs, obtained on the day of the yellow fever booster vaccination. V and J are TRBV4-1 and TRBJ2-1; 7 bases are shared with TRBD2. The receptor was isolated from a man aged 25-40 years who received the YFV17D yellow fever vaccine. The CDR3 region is CASRPRTRRPYNEQFF. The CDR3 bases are TGCGCCAGCAGACCCCGGACTAGGCGACCCTACAATGAGCAGTTCTTC.